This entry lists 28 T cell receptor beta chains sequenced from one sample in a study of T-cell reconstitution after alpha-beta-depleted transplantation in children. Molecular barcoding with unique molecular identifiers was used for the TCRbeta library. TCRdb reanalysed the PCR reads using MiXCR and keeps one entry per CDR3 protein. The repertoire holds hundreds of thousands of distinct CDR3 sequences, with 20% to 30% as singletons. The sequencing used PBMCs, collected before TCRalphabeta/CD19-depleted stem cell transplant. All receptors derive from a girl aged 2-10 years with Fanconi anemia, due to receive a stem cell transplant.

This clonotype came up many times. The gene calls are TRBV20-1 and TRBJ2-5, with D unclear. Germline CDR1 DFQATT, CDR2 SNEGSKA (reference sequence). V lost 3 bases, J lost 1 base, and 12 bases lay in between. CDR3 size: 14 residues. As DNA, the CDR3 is TGCAGTGCTAGTATGCTAGTCCCCCAAGAGACCCAGTACTTC. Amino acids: CSASMLVPQETQYF.

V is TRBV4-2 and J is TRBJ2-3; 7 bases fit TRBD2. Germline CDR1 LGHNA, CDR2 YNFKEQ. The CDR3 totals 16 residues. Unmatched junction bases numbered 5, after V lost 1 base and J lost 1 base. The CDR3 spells CASSQGSLAGTDTQYF. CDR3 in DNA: TGTGCCAGCAGCCAAGGGAGTCTAGCGGGCACAGATACGCAGTATTTT.

The CDR3 DNA reads TGTGCCATCAGCGCGAGGGGGCTTTGGGAGCTGTTTTTT. Its translation: CAISARGLWELFF. The V call is TRBV10-3, the J call TRBJ2-2, with 7 bases aligning to TRBD1. The CDR3 has 13 amino acids. V lost 6 bases and J lost 9; bases outside the gene matches: 7. Per germline, CDR1 ENHRY and CDR2 SYGVKD.

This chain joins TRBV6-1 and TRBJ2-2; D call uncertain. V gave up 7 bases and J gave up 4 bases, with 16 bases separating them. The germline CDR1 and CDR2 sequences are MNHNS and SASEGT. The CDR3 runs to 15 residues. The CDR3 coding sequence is TGTGCCAGCACCCCACTTGTAGACATCACCGGGGAGCTGTTTTTT. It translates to CASTPLVDITGELFF.

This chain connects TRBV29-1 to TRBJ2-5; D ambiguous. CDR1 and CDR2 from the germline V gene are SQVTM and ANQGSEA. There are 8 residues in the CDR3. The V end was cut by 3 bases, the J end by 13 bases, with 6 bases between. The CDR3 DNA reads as TGCAGCGTTGATTTTACGTACTTC. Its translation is CSVDFTYF.

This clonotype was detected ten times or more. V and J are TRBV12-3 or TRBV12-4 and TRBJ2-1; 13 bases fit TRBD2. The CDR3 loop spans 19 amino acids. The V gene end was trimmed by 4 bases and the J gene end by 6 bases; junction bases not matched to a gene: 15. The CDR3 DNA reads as TGTGCCAGCAGTTCTCTCGACGGGACTAGCGGGACGAGTGTCAATGAGCAGTTCTTC. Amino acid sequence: CASSSLDGTSGTSVNEQFF.

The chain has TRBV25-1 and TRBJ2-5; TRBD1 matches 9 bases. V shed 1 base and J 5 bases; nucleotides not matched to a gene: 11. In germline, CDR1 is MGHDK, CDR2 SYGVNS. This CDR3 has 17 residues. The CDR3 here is CASSELTPQGAWETQYF. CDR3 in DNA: TGTGCCAGCAGTGAATTAACCCCACAGGGGGCTTGGGAGACCCAGTACTTC.

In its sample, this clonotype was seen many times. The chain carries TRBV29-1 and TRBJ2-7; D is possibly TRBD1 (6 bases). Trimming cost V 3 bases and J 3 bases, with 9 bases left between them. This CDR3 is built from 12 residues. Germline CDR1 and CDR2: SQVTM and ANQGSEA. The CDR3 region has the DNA TGCAGCGTTGAGGACAGAATCTACGAGCAGTACTTC. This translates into CSVEDRIYEQYF.

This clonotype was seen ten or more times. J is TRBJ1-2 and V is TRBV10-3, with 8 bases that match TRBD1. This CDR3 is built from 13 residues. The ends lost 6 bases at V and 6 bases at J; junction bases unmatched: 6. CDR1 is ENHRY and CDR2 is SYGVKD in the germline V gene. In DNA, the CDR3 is TGTGCCATCAGACCTCCGACAGGGGATGGCTACACCTTC. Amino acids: CAIRPPTGDGYTF.

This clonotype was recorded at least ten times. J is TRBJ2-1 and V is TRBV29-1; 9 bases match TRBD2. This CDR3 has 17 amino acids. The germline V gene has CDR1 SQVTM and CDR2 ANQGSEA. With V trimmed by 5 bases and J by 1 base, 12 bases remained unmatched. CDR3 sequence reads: CSVTPGLAALSYNEQFF. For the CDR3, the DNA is TGCAGCGTTACACCGGGACTAGCCGCCCTATCCTACAATGAGCAGTTCTTC.

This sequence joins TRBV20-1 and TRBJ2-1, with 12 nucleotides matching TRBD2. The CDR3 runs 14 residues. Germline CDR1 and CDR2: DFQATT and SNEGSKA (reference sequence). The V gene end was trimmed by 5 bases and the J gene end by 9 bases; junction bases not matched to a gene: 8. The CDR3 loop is CSASWTSGKFEQFF. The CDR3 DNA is TGCAGTGCTTCCTGGACTAGCGGGAAGTTTGAGCAGTTCTTC.

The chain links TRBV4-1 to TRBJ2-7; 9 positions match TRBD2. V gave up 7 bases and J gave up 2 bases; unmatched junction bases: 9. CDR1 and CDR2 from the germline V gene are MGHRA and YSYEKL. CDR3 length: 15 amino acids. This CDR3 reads CASTLAREGPYEQYF. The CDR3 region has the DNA TGCGCCAGCACCCTAGCGCGGGAGGGCCCCTACGAGCAGTACTTC.

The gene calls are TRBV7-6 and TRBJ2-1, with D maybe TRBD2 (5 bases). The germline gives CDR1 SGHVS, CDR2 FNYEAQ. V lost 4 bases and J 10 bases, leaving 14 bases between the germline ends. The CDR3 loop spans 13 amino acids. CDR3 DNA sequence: TGTGCCAGCAGCTCTTCGGACTGGGCCGAGCAGTTCTTC. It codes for CASSSSDWAEQFF.

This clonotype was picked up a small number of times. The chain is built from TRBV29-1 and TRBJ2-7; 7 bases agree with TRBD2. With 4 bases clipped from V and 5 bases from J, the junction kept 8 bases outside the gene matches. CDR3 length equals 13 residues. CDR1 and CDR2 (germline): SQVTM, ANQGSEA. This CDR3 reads CSVGRGERDEQYF. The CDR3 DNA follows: TGCAGCGTTGGCCGGGGGGAGAGGGACGAGCAGTACTTC.

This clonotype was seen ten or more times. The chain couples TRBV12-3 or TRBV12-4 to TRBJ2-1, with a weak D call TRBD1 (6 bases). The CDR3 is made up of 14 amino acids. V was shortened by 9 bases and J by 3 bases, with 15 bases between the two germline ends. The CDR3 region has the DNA TGTGCCAGTCTTCCGGGACAACTCTACAATGAGCAGTTCTTC. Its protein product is CASLPGQLYNEQFF.

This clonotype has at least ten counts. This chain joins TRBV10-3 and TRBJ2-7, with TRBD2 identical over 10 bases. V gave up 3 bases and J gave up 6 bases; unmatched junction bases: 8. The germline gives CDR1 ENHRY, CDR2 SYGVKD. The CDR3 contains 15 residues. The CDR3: CAISDRAGGPVEQYF. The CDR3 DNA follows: TGTGCCATCAGTGATCGAGCGGGAGGGCCTGTCGAGCAGTACTTC.

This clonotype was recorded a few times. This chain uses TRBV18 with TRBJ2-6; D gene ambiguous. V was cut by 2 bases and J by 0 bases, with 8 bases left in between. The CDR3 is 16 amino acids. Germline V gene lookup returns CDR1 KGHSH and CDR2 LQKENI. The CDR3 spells CASSPVIPSGANVLTF. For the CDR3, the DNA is TGTGCCAGCTCACCAGTGATCCCCTCTGGGGCCAACGTCCTGACTTTC.

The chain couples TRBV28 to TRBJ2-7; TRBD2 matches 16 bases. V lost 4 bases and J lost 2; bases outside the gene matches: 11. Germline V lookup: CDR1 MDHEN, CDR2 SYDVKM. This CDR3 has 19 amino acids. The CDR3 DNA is TGTGCCAGCAGTTCCATAGGGACTAGCGGGAGGGCCAAAACCTACGAGCAGTACTTC. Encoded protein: CASSSIGTSGRAKTYEQYF.

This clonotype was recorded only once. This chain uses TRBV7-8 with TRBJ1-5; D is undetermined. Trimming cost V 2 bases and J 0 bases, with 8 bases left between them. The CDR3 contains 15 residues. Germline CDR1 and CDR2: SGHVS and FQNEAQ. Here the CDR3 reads CASSLYDHSNQPQHF. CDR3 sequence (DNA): TGTGCCAGCAGCTTATATGACCATAGCAATCAGCCCCAGCATTTT.

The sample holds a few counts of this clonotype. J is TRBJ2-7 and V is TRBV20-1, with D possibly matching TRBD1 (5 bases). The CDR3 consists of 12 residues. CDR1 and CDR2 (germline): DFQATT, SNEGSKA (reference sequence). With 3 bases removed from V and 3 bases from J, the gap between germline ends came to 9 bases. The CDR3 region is CSASRGYYEQYF. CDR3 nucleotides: TGCAGTGCTAGTAGGGGCTACTACGAGCAGTACTTC.

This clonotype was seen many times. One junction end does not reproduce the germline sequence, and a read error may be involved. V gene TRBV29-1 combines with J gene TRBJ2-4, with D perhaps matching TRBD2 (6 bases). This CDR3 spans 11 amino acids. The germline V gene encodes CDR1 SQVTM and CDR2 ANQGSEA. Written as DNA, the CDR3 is TGCAGCGTCTTAGACGGACTATCGACTGACTTC. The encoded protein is CSVLDGLSTDF.

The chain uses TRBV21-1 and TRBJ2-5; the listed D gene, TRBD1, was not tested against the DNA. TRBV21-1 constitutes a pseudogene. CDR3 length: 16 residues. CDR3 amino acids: CASSKLDRVRLETQYF. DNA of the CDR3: TGTGCCAGCAGCAAACTGGACAGGGTGAGGTTGGAGACCCAGTACTTC.

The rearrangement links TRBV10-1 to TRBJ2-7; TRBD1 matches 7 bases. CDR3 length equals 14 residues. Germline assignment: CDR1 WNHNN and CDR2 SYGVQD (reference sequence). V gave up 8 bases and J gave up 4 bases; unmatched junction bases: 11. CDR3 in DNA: TGCGCCAGCTCGACCGGGACAGCCGGATACGAGCAGTACTTC. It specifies CASSTGTAGYEQYF.

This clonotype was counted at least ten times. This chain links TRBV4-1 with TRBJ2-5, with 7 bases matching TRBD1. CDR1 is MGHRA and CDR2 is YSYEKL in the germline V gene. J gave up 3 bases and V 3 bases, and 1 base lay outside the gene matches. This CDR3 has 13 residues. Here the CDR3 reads CASSHDREETQYF. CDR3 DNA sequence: TGCGCCAGCAGCCACGACAGGGAAGAGACCCAGTACTTC.

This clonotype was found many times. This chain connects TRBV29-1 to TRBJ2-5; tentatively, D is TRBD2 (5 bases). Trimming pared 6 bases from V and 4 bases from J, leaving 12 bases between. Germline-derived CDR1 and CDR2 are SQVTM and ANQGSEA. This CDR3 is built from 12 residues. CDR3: CSVLLGAETQYF. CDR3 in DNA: TGCAGCGTGCTTCTGGGAGCAGAGACCCAGTACTTC.

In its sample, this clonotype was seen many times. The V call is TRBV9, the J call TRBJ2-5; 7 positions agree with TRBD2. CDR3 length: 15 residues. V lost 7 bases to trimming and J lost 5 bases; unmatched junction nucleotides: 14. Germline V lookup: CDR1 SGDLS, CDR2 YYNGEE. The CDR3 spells CASGIGGGPAETQYF. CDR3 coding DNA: TGTGCCAGCGGAATAGGCGGGGGACCGGCGGAGACCCAGTACTTC.

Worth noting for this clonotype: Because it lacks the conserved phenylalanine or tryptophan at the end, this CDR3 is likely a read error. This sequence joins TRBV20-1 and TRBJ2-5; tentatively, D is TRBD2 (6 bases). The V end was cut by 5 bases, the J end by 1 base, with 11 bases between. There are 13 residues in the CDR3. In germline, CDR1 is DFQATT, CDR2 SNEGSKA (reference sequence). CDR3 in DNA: TGCAGTGCTTCACGGGGGAGCCAAGAGACCCAGTACCTC. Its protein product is CSASRGSQETQYL.

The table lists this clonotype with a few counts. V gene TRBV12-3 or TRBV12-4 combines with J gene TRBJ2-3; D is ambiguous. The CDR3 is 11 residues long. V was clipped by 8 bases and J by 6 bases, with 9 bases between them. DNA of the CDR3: TGTGCCAGCGCCCGGAGTGATACGCAGTATTTT. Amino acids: CASARSDTQYF.